This TCR beta chain emerged from a study of sequential checkpoint blockade in melanoma. Background on the study: After both sequences, patients received maintenance nivolumab.

The CDR3 extends over 14 amino acids. Trimming pared 0 bases from V and 4 bases from J, leaving 8 bases between. Germline V gene lookup returns CDR1 SGHVS and CDR2 FQNEAQ. Clones were sequenced by immunoSEQ multiplex PCR, and TCRdb holds only the in-frame ones, with some missing. The sample records 35,000 to 45,000 clones, about four fifths being singletons. Noted treatment: randomized to nivolumab then ipilimumab (arm A) or the reverse (arm B). This chain links TRBV7-8 with TRBJ2-3, with D unresolved. The sample consisted of CD8+ T cells sorted from blood (inferred from file names), taken from a patient given nivolumab and ipilimumab in sequence. The source of this sequence is a human donor with melanoma. The CDR3 bases are TGTGCCAGCAGCTTAGCTCGGGTACCAGATACGCAGTATTTT. Protein: CASSLARVPDTQYF. Combining the CDR3 with reference TRBV7-8 and TRBJ2-3 gives the whole variable domain GAGVSQSPRYKVAKRGQDVALRCDPISGHVSLFWYQQALGQGPEFLTYFQNEAQLDKSGLPSDRFFAERPEGSVSTLKIQRTQQEDSAVYLCASSLARVPDTQYFGPGTRLTVL.